Presented here are 4 T cell receptor beta chains from one specimen sequenced in a study of cytomegalovirus exposure and HLA in healthy donors (dated by TCRdb to 2016 to 2017). Library prep was done by the immunoSEQ multiplex PCR assay. For the multiplex PCR, a mixture combining 60 forward primers for TCR Vbeta segments and 13 reverse primers for TCR Jbeta segments was used. Not all clones reach the TCRdb copy of this immuneACCESS table, which keeps in-frame sequences only. Checked studies attribute under half of the gap to unresolved V genes and leave the rest unexplained. The table for this sample lists 150,000 to 200,000 clones; more than 65% of them were counted only once. The ten biggest clones cover 6.4% of the sample. Sequenced sample: PBMCs. Receptors originate from a man between 50 and 59 years old in good health and CMV-seropositive.

The chain carries TRBV5-4 and TRBJ2-3, with 9 positions matching TRBD2. The ends lost 4 bases at V and 3 bases at J; junction bases unmatched: 9. Per the germline V gene, CDR1 is SGHNT and CDR2 is YYREEE (reference sequence). The CDR3 totals 16 residues. As DNA, the CDR3 is TGTGCCAGCAGCCGGATTAGCGGGGGAGAAACAGATACGCAGTATTTT. It specifies CASSRISGGETDTQYF.

The V gene is TRBV2, the J gene TRBJ1-1; no clear D gene. Germline CDR1 reads SNHLY; CDR2 reads FYNNEI. Trimming removed 1 base from V and 11 bases from J, with 11 bases in between. The CDR3 has 12 amino acids. The CDR3: CASSEGGPEAFF. The CDR3 region has the DNA TGTGCCAGCAGTGAAGGAGGGCCGGAGGCTTTCTTT. Filled out from reference TRBV2 and TRBJ1-1, the complete variable domain reads EPEVTQTPSHQVTQMGQEVILRCVPISNHLYFYWYRQILGQKVEFLVSFYNNEISEKSEIFDDQFSVERPDGSNFTLKIRSTKLEDSAMYFCASSEGGPEAFFGQGTRLTVV.

The chain is built from TRBV5-1 and TRBJ2-7; TRBD1 matches 8 bases. The trim removed 4 bases at V and 4 bases at J, leaving 7 bases unmatched. The CDR3 runs 14 residues. Germline V gives CDR1 SGHRS, CDR2 YFSETQ. CDR3 loop: CASSQGQGGYEQYF. The DNA for the CDR3 is TGCGCCAGCAGCCAAGGACAGGGTGGGTACGAGCAGTACTTC.

The V and J genes are TRBV12-5 and TRBJ2-1; 9 nucleotides line up with TRBD2. Germline V lookup: CDR1 LGHNT, CDR2 FRNRAP. V shed 0 bases and J 7 bases; nucleotides not matched to a gene: 7. This CDR3 has 16 amino acids. CDR3 DNA: TGTGCTAGTGGTTTGGTAGTAGGTACTAGCGGGAATGAGCAGTTCTTC. Residues: CASGLVVGTSGNEQFF.